This T cell receptor beta chain was recovered during a study of T-cell reconstitution after alpha-beta-depleted transplantation in children. The CDR3 extends over 15 amino acids. CDR1 and CDR2 from the germline V gene are SQVTM and ANQGSEA. V lost 0 bases and J lost 3; bases outside the gene matches: 7. This clonotype was recorded at least ten times. Unique molecular identifiers were built into the TCRbeta library. MiXCR was run by TCRdb on the PCR reads, yielding one entry per CDR3 protein. The table shows some 390,000 distinct CDR3 sequences, with 20% occurring only once. This TCR derives from a human donor who donated a stem cell graft to a child with acute myeloid leukemia. This chain connects TRBV29-1 to TRBJ2-7; TRBD1 matches 8 bases. Sequencing used PBMCs from the stem cell graft donor, obtained from the stem cell graft. In DNA form, the CDR3 reads TGCAGCGTTGAAGATAGCAGGACAGGGAGCTACGAGCAGTACTTC. Its translation: CSVEDSRTGSYEQYF.